This TCR beta chain was recorded in a study of regulatory T cells in long-lasting Graves disease. Indicated time point: newly diagnosed GD, antithyroid drugs for less than 3 months. Generation of the TCR library employed RNA extracted from PBMCs. Libraries of TCR beta came from iRepertoire HTBI primers plus Arm-PCR of CDR3 regions. A single record per CDR3 protein comes from TCRdb applying MiXCR to the multiplex PCR reads. The sample holds some 460,000 distinct CDR3 sequences, around 15% seen once. This clonotype was found a few times. The CDR3 is 15 amino acids. The germline V and J ends were trimmed by 0 bases and 4 bases, with 12 bases remaining between them. Per germline, CDR1 MNHEY and CDR2 SVGEGT. The sample was also reused in another study, on T cells in Graves' hyperthyroidism and ophthalmopathy. That investigation notes: If no ophthalmopathy progression occurred within 18 months, Graves' hyperthyroidism was stable. Most thyroid clonotypes with frequency above 0.001 were detected in blood.

Sequences were derived from peripheral blood mononuclear cells (PBMCs), sampled at new diagnosis, from a patient treated with antithyroid drugs. This clonotype originated in a man between 40 and 49 years old with Graves disease. The V and J genes are TRBV6-2 or TRBV6-3 and TRBJ2-5; possibly TRBD1 for D (5 bases). The CDR3 nucleotides are TGTGCCAGCAGTTACTCGGGTCAGGGCCCAGAGACCCAGTACTTC. Its translation: CASSYSGQGPETQYF.